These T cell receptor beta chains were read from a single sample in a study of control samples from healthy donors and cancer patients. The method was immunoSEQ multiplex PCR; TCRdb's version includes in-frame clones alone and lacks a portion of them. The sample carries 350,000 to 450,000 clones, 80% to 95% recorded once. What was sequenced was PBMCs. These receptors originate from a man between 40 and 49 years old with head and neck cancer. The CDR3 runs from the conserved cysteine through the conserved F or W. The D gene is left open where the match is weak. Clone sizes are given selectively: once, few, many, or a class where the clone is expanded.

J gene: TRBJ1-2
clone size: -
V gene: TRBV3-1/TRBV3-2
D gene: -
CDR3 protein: CASSQDPGTRLNHGYTF
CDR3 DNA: TGTGCCAGCAGCCAAGATCCCGGGACCCGACTCAATCATGGCTACACCTTC

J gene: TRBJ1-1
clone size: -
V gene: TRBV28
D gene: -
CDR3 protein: CASSLGGSNEAFF
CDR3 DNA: TGTGCCAGCAGTTTGGGAGGGTCCAATGAAGCTTTCTTT

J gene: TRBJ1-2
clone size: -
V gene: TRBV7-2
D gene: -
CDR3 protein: CASSALGGLVYGYTF
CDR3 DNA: TGTGCCAGCAGCGCTCTTGGGGGCCTGGTCTATGGCTACACCTTC

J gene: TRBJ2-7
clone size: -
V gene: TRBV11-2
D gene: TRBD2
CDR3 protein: CASSAGGPYEQYF
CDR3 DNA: TGTGCCAGCAGCGCGGGAGGGCCCTACGAGCAGTACTTC

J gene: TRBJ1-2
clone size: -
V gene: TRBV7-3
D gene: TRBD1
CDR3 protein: CASSPLPGQGLSGYTF
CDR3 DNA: TGTGCCAGCAGCCCCTTACCGGGACAGGGGCTTTCGGGCTACACCTTC

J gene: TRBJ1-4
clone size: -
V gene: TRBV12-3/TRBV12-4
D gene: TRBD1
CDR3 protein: CASSPGQGRKLFF
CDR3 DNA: TGTGCCAGCAGCCCGGGACAGGGCCGAAAACTGTTTTTT

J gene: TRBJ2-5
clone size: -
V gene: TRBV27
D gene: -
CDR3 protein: CASSSYSLAGETQYF
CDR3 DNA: TGTGCCAGCAGTTCATACTCCCTGGCGGGAGAGACCCAGTACTTC

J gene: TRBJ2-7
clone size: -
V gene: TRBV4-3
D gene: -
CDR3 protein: CASSQGGGRGYEQYF
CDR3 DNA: TGCGCCAGCAGCCAAGGAGGGGGACGTGGCTACGAGCAGTACTTC

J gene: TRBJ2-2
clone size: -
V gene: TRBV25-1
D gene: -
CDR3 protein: CASNRDGGTGELFF
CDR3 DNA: TGTGCCAGCAACCGGGACGGAGGAACCGGGGAGCTGTTTTTT

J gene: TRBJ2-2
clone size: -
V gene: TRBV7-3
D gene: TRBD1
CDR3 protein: CASSGTGYAGELFF
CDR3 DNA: TGTGCCAGCAGCGGGACAGGGTATGCCGGGGAGCTGTTTTTT

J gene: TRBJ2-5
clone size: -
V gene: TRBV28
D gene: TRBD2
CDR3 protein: CASSPGLAGGPVGETQYF
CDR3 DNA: TGTGCCAGCAGCCCGGGACTAGCGGGAGGGCCCGTCGGGGAGACCCAGTACTTC

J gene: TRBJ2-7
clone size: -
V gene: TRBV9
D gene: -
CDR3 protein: CASSDGDEQYF
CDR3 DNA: TGTGCCAGCAGCGACGGGGACGAGCAGTACTTC

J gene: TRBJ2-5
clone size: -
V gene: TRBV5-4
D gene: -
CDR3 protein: CASSSGEYQETQYF
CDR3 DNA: TGTGCCAGCAGCTCGGGAGAGTACCAAGAGACCCAGTACTTC

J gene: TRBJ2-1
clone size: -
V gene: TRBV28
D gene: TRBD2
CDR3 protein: CASSLGSASGREQFF
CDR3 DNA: TGTGCCAGCAGTTTGGGGTCGGCCAGCGGGAGAGAGCAGTTCTTC

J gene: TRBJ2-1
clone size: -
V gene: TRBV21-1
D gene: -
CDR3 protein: CASSPQQTSYNEQFF
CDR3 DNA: TGTGCCAGCAGCCCACAACAGACTAGCTACAATGAGCAGTTCTTC

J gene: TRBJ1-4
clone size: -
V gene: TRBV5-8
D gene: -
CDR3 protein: CASTERVGEKLFF
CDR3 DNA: TGTGCCAGCACAGAGAGGGTCGGTGAAAAACTGTTTTTT

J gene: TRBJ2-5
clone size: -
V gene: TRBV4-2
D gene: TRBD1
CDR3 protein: CASSQGSRAPGQGLQETQYF
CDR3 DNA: TGTGCCAGCAGCCAAGGCAGTAGGGCACCGGGACAGGGACTGCAAGAGACCCAGTACTTC

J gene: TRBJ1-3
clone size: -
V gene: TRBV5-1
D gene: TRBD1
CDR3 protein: CASSGQGRTGNTIYF
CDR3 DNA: TGCGCCAGCAGCGGACAGGGGCGGACTGGAAACACCATATATTTT

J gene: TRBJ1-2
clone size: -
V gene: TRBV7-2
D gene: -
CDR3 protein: CASSSYRPTNYGYTF
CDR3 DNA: TGTGCCAGCAGTTCGTATCGACCGACTAACTATGGCTACACCTTC

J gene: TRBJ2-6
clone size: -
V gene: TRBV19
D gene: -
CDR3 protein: CASSISAGLSGANVLTF
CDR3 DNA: TGTGCCAGTAGTATTTCCGCAGGCCTCTCTGGGGCCAACGTCCTGACTTTC

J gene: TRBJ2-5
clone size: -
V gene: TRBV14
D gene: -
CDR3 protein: CASSQVGGSLQETQYF
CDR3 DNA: TGTGCCAGCAGCCAAGTGGGCGGAAGTCTCCAAGAGACCCAGTACTTC

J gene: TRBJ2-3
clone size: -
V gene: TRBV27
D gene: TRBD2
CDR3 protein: CASSLSLAGITDTQYF
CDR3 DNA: TGTGCCAGCAGTTTATCACTAGCGGGGATAACAGATACGCAGTATTTT

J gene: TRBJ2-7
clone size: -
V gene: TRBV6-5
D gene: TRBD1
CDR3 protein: CASMQGANYEQYF
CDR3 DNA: TGTGCCAGCATGCAGGGGGCTAACTACGAGCAGTACTTC

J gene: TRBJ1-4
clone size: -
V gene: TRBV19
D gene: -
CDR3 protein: CASSRGGTNEKLFF
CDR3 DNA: TGTGCCAGTAGTAGAGGGGGAACTAATGAAAAACTGTTTTTT

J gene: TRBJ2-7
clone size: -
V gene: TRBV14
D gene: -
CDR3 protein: CASSQEVRAGEQYF
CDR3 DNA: TGTGCCAGCAGCCAAGAAGTCAGGGCGGGAGAGCAGTACTTC

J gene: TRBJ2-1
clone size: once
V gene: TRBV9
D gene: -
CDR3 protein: CASSGGDSHNEQFF
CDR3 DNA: TGTGCCAGCAGCGGGGGGGACAGCCACAATGAGCAGTTCTTC

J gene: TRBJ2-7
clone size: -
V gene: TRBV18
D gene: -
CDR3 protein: CASSRGDSNNYEQYF
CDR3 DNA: TGTGCCAGCTCACGGGGCGACAGCAACAACTACGAGCAGTACTTC

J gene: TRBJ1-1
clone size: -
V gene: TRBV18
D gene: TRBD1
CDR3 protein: CASSPGTARAEAFF
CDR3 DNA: TGTGCCAGCTCACCCGGGACAGCGAGGGCTGAAGCTTTCTTT

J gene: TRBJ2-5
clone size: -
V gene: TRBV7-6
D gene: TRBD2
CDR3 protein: CASSLAPGTSGGNQETQYF
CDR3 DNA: TGTGCCAGCAGCTTAGCCCCCGGGACTAGCGGGGGGAACCAAGAGACCCAGTACTTC

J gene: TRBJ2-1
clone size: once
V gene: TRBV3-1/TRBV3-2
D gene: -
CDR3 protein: CASRNRGASYNEQFF
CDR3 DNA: TGTGCCAGCAGAAATCGGGGGGCTTCCTACAATGAGCAGTTCTTC

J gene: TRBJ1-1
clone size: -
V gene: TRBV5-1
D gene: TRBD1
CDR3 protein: CASSYGTANTEAFF
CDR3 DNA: TGCGCCAGCAGCTACGGGACAGCGAACACTGAAGCTTTCTTT

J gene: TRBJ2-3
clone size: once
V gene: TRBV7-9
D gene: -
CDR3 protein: CASRLGSSTDTQYF
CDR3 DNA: TGTGCCAGCAGACTCGGTTCTAGCACAGATACGCAGTATTTT

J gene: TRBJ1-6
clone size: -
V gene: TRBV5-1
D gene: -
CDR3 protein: CASSLAGRDNSPLHF
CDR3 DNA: TGCGCCAGCAGCTTGGCGGGCAGAGATAATTCACCCCTCCACTTT

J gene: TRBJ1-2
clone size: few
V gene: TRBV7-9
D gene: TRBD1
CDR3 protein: CASSSKRGQILNYGYTF
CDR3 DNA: TGTGCCAGCAGTTCAAAACGGGGACAGATATTGAACTATGGCTACACCTTC

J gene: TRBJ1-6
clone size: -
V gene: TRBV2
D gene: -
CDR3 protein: CASSGGGSTPLHF
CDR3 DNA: TGTGCCAGCAGTGGAGGGGGGTCAACACCCCTCCACTTT

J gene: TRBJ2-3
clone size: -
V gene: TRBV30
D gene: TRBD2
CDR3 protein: CAWKELAGGNTDTQYF
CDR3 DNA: TGTGCCTGGAAGGAATTGGCGGGAGGGAACACAGATACGCAGTATTTT

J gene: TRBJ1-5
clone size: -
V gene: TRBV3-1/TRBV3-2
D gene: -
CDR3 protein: CASSQIKGRGQNNQPQHF
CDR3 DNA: TGTGCCAGCAGCCAAATTAAGGGTCGTGGACAGAACAATCAGCCCCAGCATTTT

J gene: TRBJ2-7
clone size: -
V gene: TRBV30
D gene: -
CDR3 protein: CAWSPPGSSYEQYF
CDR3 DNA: TGTGCCTGGAGTCCACCGGGTAGCTCCTACGAGCAGTACTTC

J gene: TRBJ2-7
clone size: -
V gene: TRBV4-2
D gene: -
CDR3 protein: CASGSGHAYEQYF
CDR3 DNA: TGTGCCAGCGGATCTGGGCACGCCTACGAGCAGTACTTC

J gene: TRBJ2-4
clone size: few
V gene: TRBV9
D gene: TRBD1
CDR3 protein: CASSVAAGTGKNIQYF
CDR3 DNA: TGTGCCAGCAGCGTAGCGGCCGGGACAGGGAAAAACATTCAGTACTTC

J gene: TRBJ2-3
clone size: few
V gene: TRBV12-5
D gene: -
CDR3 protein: CASVRDTQYF
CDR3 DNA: TGTGCTAGTGTCCGGGATACGCAGTATTTT

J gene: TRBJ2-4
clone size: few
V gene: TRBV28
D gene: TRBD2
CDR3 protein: CASSFTSGRALVKNIQYF
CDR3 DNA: TGTGCCAGCAGTTTTACCAGCGGGAGGGCCCTCGTCAAAAACATTCAGTACTTC

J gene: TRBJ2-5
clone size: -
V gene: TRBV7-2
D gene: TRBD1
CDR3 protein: CASSPDRAEETQYF
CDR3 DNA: TGTGCCAGCAGTCCCGACAGGGCCGAAGAGACCCAGTACTTC

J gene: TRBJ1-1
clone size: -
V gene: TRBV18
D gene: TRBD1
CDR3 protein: CASSPGQGGTEAFF
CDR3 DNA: TGTGCCAGCTCTCCCGGACAGGGAGGCACTGAAGCTTTCTTT

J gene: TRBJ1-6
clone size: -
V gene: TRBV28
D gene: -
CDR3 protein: CASSPPPSSYNSPLHF
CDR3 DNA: TGTGCCAGCAGTCCCCCCCCCAGCTCCTATAATTCACCCCTCCACTTT

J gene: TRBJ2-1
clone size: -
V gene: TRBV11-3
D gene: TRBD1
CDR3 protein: CASSLRSGTGPYNEQFF
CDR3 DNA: TGTGCCAGCAGCTTACGGAGCGGGACAGGGCCCTACAATGAGCAGTTCTTC

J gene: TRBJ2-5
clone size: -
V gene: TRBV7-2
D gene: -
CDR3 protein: CASSPGGPTETQYF
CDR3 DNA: TGTGCCAGCAGCCCCGGGGGCCCCACAGAGACCCAGTACTTC